Presented here are 11 T cell receptor beta chains from one specimen sequenced in a study of T cell responses to AZD1222 COVID-19 vaccine. Here immunoSEQ multiplex PCR was the method, and the copy in TCRdb shows in-frame clones only, minus some. The table lists 70,000 to 95,000 clones, roughly nine tenths of them singletons. Sample: peripheral blood, taken 28 days after the second AZD1222 dose. These receptor sequences come from an adult who received the AZD1222 COVID-19 vaccine.

This sequence joins TRBV7-9 and TRBJ1-1; 9 nucleotides line up with TRBD1. With 5 bases clipped from V and 4 bases from J, the junction kept 5 bases outside the gene matches. Germline assignment: CDR1 SEHNR and CDR2 FQNEAQ (reference sequence). The CDR3 contains 14 residues. DNA of the CDR3: TGTGCCAGCAGCCAAACGACAGGGGGCACTGAAGCTTTCTTT. Translated, it gives CASSQTTGGTEAFF. The full variable domain, its missing parts supplied by reference TRBV7-9 and TRBJ1-1, is DTGVSQNPRHKITKRGQNVTFRCDPISEHNRLYWYRQTLGQGPEFLTYFQNEAQLEKSRLLSDRFSAERPKGSFSTLEIQRTEQGDSAMYLCASSQTTGGTEAFFGQGTRLTVV.

This rearrangement joins TRBV30 to TRBJ1-1; no firm D call. CDR3 length: 10 amino acids. Germline values: CDR1 GTSNPN, CDR2 SVGIG (reference sequence). The CDR3 DNA reads as TGTGCATCCCGTATAATTGAAGCTTTCTTT. Translation: CASRIIEAFF.

The genes are TRBV30 and TRBJ1-5; TRBD1 might be the D (5 bases). CDR3 length equals 15 residues. V was pared by 3 bases and J by 1 base, with 13 bases between. Germline V gene sequence: CDR1 GTSNPN, CDR2 SVGIG (reference sequence). Here the CDR3 DNA reads TGTGCCTGGAGCGGGACGTTTTTGAGCAATCAGCCCCAGCATTTT. This encodes CAWSGTFLSNQPQHF.

V usage is TRBV20-1 and J usage is TRBJ1-2, with TRBD1 matching 8 bases. V gave up 3 bases and J gave up 7 bases; unmatched junction bases: 4. The germline CDR1 and CDR2 sequences are DFQATT and SNEGSKA (reference sequence). The length of the CDR3 is 12 residues. The CDR3 coding sequence is TGCAGTGCTAGTTTGCAGGGGGCTGGCTACACCTTC. It is translated as CSASLQGAGYTF.

This chain connects TRBV7-9 to TRBJ1-4, with 8 bases identical to TRBD1. The CDR3 has 16 residues. With V trimmed by 5 bases and J by 5 bases, 10 bases remained unmatched. Germline CDR1 reads SEHNR; CDR2 reads FQNEAQ (reference sequence). DNA of the CDR3: TGTGCCAGCAGCCCGAACCGACAGGGGATGAATGAAAAACTGTTTTTT. It translates to CASSPNRQGMNEKLFF. Supplemented by reference TRBV7-9 and TRBJ1-4, the full variable domain reads DTGVSQNPRHKITKRGQNVTFRCDPISEHNRLYWYRQTLGQGPEFLTYFQNEAQLEKSRLLSDRFSAERPKGSFSTLEIQRTEQGDSAMYLCASSPNRQGMNEKLFFGSGTQLSVL.

The chain couples TRBV6-6 to TRBJ1-5, with D uncertain. The V gene lost 3 bases and the J gene lost 1 base, with 7 bases spanning the gap. Germline values: CDR1 MNHNY, CDR2 SVGAGI (reference sequence). The CDR3 is 14 amino acids. Written as DNA, the CDR3 is TGTGCCAGCAGTTATTCAGTGAGCAATCAGCCCCAGCATTTT. Amino acid sequence: CASSYSVSNQPQHF.

This rearrangement joins TRBV2 to TRBJ2-3; a possible D gene is TRBD2 (6 bases). Per germline, CDR1 SNHLY and CDR2 FYNNEI. The CDR3 runs 15 residues. V shed 3 bases and J shed 1 base, with 11 bases lying between them. CDR3 sequence: CASSDGGVGTDTQYF. CDR3 DNA: TGTGCCAGCAGTGACGGCGGGGTGGGCACAGATACGCAGTATTTT.

The chain couples TRBV18 to TRBJ2-6; D remains unclear. This CDR3 spans 14 amino acids. The germline gives CDR1 KGHSH, CDR2 LQKENI. Trimming stripped 6 bases from V and 0 bases from J, with 6 bases between. The CDR3 nucleotides are TGTGCCAGCTCCTCGGACTCTGGGGCCAACGTCCTGACTTTC. It specifies CASSSDSGANVLTF. Based on the CDR3 plus reference TRBV18 and TRBJ2-6, the full variable domain is NAGVMQNPRHLVRRRGQEARLRCSPMKGHSHVYWYRQLPEEGLKFMVYLQKENIIDESGMPKERFSAEFPKEGPSILRIQQVVRGDSAAYFCASSSDSGANVLTFGAGSRLTVL.

This chain connects TRBV13 to TRBJ2-7, with D tentatively TRBD2 (6 bases). Germline values: CDR1 PRHDT, CDR2 FYEKMQ (reference sequence). The CDR3 spans 13 residues. V was clipped by 4 bases and J by 9 bases, with 16 bases between them. CDR3 in amino acids: CASSSMGTGGQYF. The CDR3 DNA follows: TGTGCCAGCAGCTCCATGGGGACTGGCGGGCAGTACTTC.

This clone was observed a single time. The gene calls are TRBV7-6 and TRBJ1-3; D remains ambiguous. In germline, CDR1 is SGHVS, CDR2 FNYEAQ. The V end was cut by 1 base, the J end by 2 bases, with 9 bases between. CDR3 length equals 15 residues. DNA for the CDR3: TGTGCCAGCAGCTTAGGGCTGAATCCTGGAAACACCATATATTTT. Amino acids: CASSLGLNPGNTIYF.

V gene TRBV2 combines with J gene TRBJ1-5; D possibly corresponds to TRBD1 (6 bases). V was pared by 3 bases and J by 7 bases, with 16 bases between. Germline lookup yields CDR1 SNHLY and CDR2 FYNNEI. This CDR3 has 15 amino acids. The CDR3 nucleotides read TGTGCCAGCAGTGACGGGGGGCGCGTTCGCCAGCCCCAGCATTTT. It yields the protein CASSDGGRVRQPQHF.